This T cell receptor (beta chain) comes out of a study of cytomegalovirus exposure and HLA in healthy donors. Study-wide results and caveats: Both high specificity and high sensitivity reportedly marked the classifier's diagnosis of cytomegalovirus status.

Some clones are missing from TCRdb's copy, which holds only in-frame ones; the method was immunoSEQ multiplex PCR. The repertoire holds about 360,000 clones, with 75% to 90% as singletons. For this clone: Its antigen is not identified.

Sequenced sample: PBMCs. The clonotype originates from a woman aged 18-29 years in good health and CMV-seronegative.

This CDR3 is CASSQDGFGARGDTQYF. CDR3 DNA sequence: TGTGCCAGCAGCCAAGATGGATTCGGAGCTCGAGGAGATACGCAGTATTTT. V gene TRBV4-2 combines with J gene TRBJ2-3; D not certain. Germline loops: CDR1 LGHNA, CDR2 YNFKEQ. V was pared by 0 bases and J by 5 bases, with 18 bases between. This CDR3 is 17 amino acids long.